Reported below is one TCR beta chain. This sample was taken from a study of blood T cell repertoires in COVID-19. Study-wide background: COVID-19 samples collected from the United States, Italy and Spain covered acute and convalescent phases.

Here immunoSEQ multiplex PCR was the method, and the copy in TCRdb shows in-frame clones only, minus some. Altogether approximately 330,000 clones are present, about 91% being singletons, with the ten largest covering roughly a tenth. This CDR3 spans 15 amino acids. Looked up from germline, CDR1 is KGHSH and CDR2 is LQKENI. The junction had 4 bases not matched to a gene; V was cut back by 4 bases and J by 1 base. The genes are TRBV18 and TRBJ1-1; TRBD1 matches 9 bases. The clonotype comes from a young man with COVID-19, enrolled during active disease. Sequencing used peripheral blood. The CDR3 region is CASSQETGGNTEAFF. CDR3 DNA: TGTGCCAGCTCACAGGAGACAGGGGGGAACACTGAAGCTTTCTTT. The full variable domain, its missing parts supplied by reference TRBV18 and TRBJ1-1, is NAGVMQNPRHLVRRRGQEARLRCSPMKGHSHVYWYRQLPEEGLKFMVYLQKENIIDESGMPKERFSAEFPKEGPSILRIQQVVRGDSAAYFCASSQETGGNTEAFFGQGTRLTVV.